Listed below are T cell receptor beta chains from one sample, sequenced in a study of CD8 T cells in ankylosing spondylitis. TCRdb re-derived calls from the 5' RACE reads in MiXCR, one entry per CDR3 protein. Among a few hundred thousand distinct CDR3 sequences listed, around 20% were seen once. The sequenced sample was blood, either unsorted or a sorted T cell fraction (not recorded which). The receptors were gathered from a male donor with ankylosing spondylitis or in good health (not recorded which). The conserved cysteine and the conserved F or W are not part of the CDR3 here.

V gene: TRBV5-5
CDR3 protein: ASSLGSGYEQF

V gene: TRBV12-3/TRBV12-4
CDR3 protein: ASSPRAFSLEQPQH

V gene: TRBV25-1
CDR3 protein: TSSETSGRNSDTQY

V gene: TRBV3-1
CDR3 protein: ASSPSSENTIY

V gene: TRBV6-2/TRBV6-3
CDR3 protein: ASSMDRSDSPLH

V gene: TRBV6-5
CDR3 protein: ASSSPDRGLYGYT

V gene: TRBV29-1
CDR3 protein: SARPGLNTEAF

V gene: TRBV6-1
CDR3 protein: ASNNGATSPKNEAF

V gene: TRBV20-1
CDR3 protein: RALAGVGTDTQY

V gene: TRBV4-2
CDR3 protein: ASTTSGQGNTDTQY

V gene: TRBV2
CDR3 protein: ARQAENTGELF

V gene: TRBV20-1
CDR3 protein: SGISGPGQPQH

V gene: TRBV5-1
CDR3 protein: ASSLQTGGGPGNTIY

V gene: TRBV28
CDR3 protein: ASRQAGGSPLH

V gene: TRBV20-1
CDR3 protein: SARGPGTSRNNEQF

V gene: TRBV3-1
CDR3 protein: ASSQMAGTGDTQY

V gene: TRBV5-1
CDR3 protein: ASSSGSDRGHGYT

V gene: TRBV11-2
CDR3 protein: ASSLGEASTEAF

V gene: TRBV20-1
CDR3 protein: SARVPTENYNEQF

V gene: TRBV4-2
CDR3 protein: ASSHSGLGENEQF

V gene: TRBV18
CDR3 protein: ASSPQDTQY

V gene: TRBV27
CDR3 protein: ASGRQEPSGANVLT

V gene: TRBV5-1
CDR3 protein: ASSLIRGEQETQY

V gene: TRBV4-1
CDR3 protein: ASSQAIRGDTEAF

V gene: TRBV5-1
CDR3 protein: ASSGTSSYNEQF

V gene: TRBV7-2
CDR3 protein: ASSFGPYNSPLH

V gene: TRBV29-1
CDR3 protein: SVEKGEGQPQH

V gene: TRBV28
CDR3 protein: ASSLQRENQY

V gene: TRBV20-1
CDR3 protein: SARDSDRGLLAEAF

V gene: TRBV5-6
CDR3 protein: ASSLGQSVDTEAF

V gene: TRBV5-6
CDR3 protein: ASSLGQGAGGIQY

V gene: TRBV7-8
CDR3 protein: ANGPNKRRQTTDTQY

V gene: TRBV5-1
CDR3 protein: ASSTQTSGRGNTQY

V gene: TRBV5-1
CDR3 protein: ASSLEVAGAPDTQY

V gene: TRBV5-5
CDR3 protein: ASRTGHANTGELF

V gene: TRBV19
CDR3 protein: ASSGSGAGAYNEQF

V gene: TRBV7-6
CDR3 protein: ASSPRSETQY

V gene: TRBV6-1
CDR3 protein: ASIGDRGNQPQH

V gene: TRBV27
CDR3 protein: ASSLNLDSHGYT

V gene: TRBV5-1
CDR3 protein: ASSSEITNTGELF

V gene: TRBV5-1
CDR3 protein: ASSLGWPPAAF

V gene: TRBV20-1
CDR3 protein: SARGGGQGYTEAF

V gene: TRBV5-1
CDR3 protein: ASSPSSGRYYNEQF

V gene: TRBV29-1
CDR3 protein: SGGQMNTEAF

V gene: TRBV20-1
CDR3 protein: SARDEVRQGPDTQY

V gene: TRBV7-2
CDR3 protein: ASSLAGGPQPQH

V gene: TRBV3-1
CDR3 protein: ASSPMMAPGNEQF

V gene: TRBV20-1
CDR3 protein: SVSDWETEAF